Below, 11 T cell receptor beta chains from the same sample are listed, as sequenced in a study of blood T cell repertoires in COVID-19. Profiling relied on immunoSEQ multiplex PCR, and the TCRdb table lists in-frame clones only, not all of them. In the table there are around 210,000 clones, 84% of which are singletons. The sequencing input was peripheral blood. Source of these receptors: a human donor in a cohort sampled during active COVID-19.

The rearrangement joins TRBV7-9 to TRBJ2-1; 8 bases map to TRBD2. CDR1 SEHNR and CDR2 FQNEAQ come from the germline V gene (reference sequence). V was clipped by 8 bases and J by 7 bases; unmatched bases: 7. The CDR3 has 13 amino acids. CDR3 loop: CASRLASINEQFF. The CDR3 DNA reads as TGTGCCAGCCGACTAGCGTCTATTAATGAGCAGTTCTTC.

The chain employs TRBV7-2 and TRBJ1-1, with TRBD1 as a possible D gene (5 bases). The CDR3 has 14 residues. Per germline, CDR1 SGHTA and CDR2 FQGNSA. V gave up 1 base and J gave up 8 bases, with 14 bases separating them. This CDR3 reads CASSLGGGRTEAFF. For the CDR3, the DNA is TGTGCCAGCAGCTTAGGGGGCGGGAGGACCGAAGCTTTCTTT. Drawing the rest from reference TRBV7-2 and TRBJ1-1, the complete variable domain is GAGVSQSPSNKVTEKGKDVELRCDPISGHTALYWYRQSLGQGLEFLIYFQGNSAPDKSGLPSDRFSAERTGGSVSTLTIQRTQQEDSAVYLCASSLGGGRTEAFFGQGTRLTVV.

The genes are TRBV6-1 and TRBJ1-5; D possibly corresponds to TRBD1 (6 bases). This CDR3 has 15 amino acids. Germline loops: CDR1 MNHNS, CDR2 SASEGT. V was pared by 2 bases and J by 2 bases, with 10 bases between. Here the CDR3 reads CASSESRTGNQPQHF. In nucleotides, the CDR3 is TGTGCCAGCAGTGAAAGCCGGACAGGCAATCAGCCCCAGCATTTT.

The CDR3 DNA follows: TGTGCTAGTGGTTTGGTACCTAGCGGGAGGCCACAATCGATCTACGAGCAGTACTTC. Translation gives CASGLVPSGRPQSIYEQYF. The V call is TRBV12-5, the J call TRBJ2-7; 11 positions agree with TRBD2. The trim removed 0 bases at V and 3 bases at J, leaving 13 bases unmatched. Per germline, CDR1 LGHNT and CDR2 FRNRAP. The CDR3 extends over 19 amino acids.

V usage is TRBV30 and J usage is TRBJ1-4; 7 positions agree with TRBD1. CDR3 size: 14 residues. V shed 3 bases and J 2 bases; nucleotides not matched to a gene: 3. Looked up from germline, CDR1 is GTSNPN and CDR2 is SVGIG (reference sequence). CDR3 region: CAWSQGVTNEKLFF. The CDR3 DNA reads TGTGCCTGGAGCCAGGGGGTGACTAATGAAAAACTGTTTTTT.

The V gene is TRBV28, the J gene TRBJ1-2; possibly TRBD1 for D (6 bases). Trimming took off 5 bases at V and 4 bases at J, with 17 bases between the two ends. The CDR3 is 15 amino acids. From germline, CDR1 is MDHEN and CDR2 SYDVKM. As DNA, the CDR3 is TGTGCCAGCAGTATCTCGGACAGTAAATTCTATGGCTACACCTTC. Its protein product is CASSISDSKFYGYTF.

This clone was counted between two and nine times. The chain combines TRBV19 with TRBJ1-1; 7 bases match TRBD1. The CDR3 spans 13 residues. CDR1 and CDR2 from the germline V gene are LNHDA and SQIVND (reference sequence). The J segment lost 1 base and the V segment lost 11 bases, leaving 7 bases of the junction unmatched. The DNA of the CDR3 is TGTGCCGTAAGACAGGGAACGAACACTGAAGCTTTCTTT. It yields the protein CAVRQGTNTEAFF.

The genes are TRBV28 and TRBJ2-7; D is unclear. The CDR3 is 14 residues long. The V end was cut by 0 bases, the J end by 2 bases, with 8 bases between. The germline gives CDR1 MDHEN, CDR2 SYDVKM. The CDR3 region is CASSLWAGPYEQYF. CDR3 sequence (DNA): TGTGCCAGCAGTTTATGGGCTGGGCCCTACGAGCAGTACTTC.

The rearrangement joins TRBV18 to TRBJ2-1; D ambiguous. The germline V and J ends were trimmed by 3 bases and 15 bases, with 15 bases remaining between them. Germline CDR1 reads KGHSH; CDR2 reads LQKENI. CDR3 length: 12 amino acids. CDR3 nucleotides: TGTGCCAGCTCACCGAGTATCCCAGACACGTTCTTC. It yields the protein CASSPSIPDTFF.

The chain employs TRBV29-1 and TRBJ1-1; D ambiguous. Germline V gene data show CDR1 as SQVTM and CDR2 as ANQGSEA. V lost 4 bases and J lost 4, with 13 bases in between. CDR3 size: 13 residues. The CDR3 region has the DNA TGCAGCGTTGGGGGAGAGGGTGCCACTGAAGCTTTCTTT. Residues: CSVGGEGATEAFF. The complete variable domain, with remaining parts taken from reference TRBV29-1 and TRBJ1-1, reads SAVISQKPSRDICQRGTSLTIQCQVDSQVTMMFWYRQQPGQSLTLIATANQGSEATYESGFVIDKFPISRPNLTFSTLTVSNMSPEDSSIYLCSVGGEGATEAFFGQGTRLTVV.

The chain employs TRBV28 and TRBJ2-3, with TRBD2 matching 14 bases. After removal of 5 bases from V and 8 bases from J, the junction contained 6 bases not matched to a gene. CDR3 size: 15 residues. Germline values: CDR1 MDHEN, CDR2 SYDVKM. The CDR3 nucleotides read TGTGCCAGCAGTCTGGGACTAGCGGGAGAGAGTACGCAGTATTTT. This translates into CASSLGLAGESTQYF.